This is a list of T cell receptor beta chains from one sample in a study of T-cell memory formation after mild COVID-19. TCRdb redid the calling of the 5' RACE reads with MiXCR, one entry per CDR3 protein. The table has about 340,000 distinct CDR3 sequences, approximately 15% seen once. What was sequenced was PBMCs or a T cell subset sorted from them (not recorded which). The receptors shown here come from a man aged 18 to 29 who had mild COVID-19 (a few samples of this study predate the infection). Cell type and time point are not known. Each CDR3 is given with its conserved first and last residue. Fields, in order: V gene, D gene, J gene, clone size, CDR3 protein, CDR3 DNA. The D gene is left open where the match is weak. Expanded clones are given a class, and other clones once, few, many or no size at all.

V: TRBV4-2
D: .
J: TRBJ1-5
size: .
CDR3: CASSQDRMSGGQPQHF
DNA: TGTGCCAGCAGCCAAGACCGGATGTCGGGCGGTCAGCCCCAGCATTTT

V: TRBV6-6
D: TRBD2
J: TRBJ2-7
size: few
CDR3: CASATGTSSEQYF
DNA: TGTGCCAGTGCTACCGGGACTAGCAGCGAGCAGTACTTC

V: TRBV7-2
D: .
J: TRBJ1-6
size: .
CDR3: CASSRDGNSPLHF
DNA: TGTGCCAGCAGCCGGGACGGGAATTCACCCCTCCACTTT

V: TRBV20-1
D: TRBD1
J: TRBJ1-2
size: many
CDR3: CSARDRSPYGYTF
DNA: TGCAGTGCACGGGACAGAAGCCCCTATGGCTACACCTTC

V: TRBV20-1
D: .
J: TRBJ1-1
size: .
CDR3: CSARGLGATGIEAFF
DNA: TGCAGTGCTAGAGGTCTGGGGGCTACAGGGATTGAAGCTTTCTTT

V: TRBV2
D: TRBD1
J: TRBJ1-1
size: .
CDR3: CASSRRTGSHEAFF
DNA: TGTGCCAGCAGCCGTCGGACAGGAAGCCATGAAGCTTTCTTT

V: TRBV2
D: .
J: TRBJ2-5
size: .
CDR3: CASSDFPGQETQYF
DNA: TGTGCCAGCAGTGACTTTCCGGGTCAAGAGACCCAGTACTTC

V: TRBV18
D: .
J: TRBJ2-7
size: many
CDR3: CASSPTVSYEQYF
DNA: TGTGCCAGCTCACCGACAGTCTCCTACGAGCAGTACTTC

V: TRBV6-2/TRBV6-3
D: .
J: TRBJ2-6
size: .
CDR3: CASSSGTASGANVLTF
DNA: TGTGCCAGCAGTTCCGGTACAGCTTCTGGGGCCAACGTCCTGACTTTC

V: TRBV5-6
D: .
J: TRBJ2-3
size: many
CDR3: CASWRGTDTQYF
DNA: TGTGCCAGCTGGCGGGGCACAGATACGCAGTATTTT

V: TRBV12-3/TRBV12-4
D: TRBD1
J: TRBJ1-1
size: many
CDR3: CASNLQGAITEAFF
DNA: TGTGCCAGCAACCTACAGGGGGCTATCACTGAAGCTTTCTTT

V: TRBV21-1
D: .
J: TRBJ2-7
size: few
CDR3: CASSNRDRGLYEQYF
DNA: TGTGCCAGCAGCAACCGGGACAGGGGATTGTACGAGCAGTACTTC

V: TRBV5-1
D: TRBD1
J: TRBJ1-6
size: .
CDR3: CASRPHTGDGQGPHNSPLHF
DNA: TGCGCCAGCAGACCCCATACCGGAGACGGACAGGGGCCCCATAATTCACCCCTCCACTTT

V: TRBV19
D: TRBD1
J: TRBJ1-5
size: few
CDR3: CASKATGDVPQHF
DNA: TGTGCCAGTAAAGCCACAGGGGACGTGCCCCAGCATTTT

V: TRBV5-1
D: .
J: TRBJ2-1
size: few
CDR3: CASSPRGTFLSYNEQFF
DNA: TGCGCCAGCAGCCCACGAGGGACATTTTTGTCCTACAATGAGCAGTTCTTC

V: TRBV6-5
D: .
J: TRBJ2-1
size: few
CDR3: CASSRILGGAEQFF
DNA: TGTGCCAGCAGTAGAATCCTAGGGGGGGCTGAGCAGTTCTTC

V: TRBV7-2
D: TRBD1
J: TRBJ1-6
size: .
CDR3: CASSFTGGDSPLHF
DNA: TGTGCCAGCAGCTTTACAGGGGGGGATTCACCCCTCCACTTT

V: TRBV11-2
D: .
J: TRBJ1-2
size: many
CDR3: CASSFSTGGGYTF
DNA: TGTGCCAGCAGCTTCTCTACTGGAGGGGGCTACACCTTC

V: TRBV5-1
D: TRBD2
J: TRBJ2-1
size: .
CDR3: CASSLKGRGGYNEQFF
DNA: TGCGCCAGCAGCCTGAAGGGGCGGGGGGGTTACAATGAGCAGTTCTTC

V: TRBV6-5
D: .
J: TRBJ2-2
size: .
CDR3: CASRTYANTGELFF
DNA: TGTGCCAGCAGGACGTACGCGAACACCGGGGAGCTGTTTTTT

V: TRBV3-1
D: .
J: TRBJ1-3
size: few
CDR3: CASSHRSGNTIYF
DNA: TGTGCCAGCAGCCATCGCTCTGGAAACACCATATATTTT

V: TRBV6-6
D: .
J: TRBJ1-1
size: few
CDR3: CASSYRRDTEAFF
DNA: TGTGCCAGCAGTTACCGACGAGACACTGAAGCTTTCTTT